A single sample gave rise to the 24 T cell receptor beta chains below, sequenced in a study of Graves' ophthalmopathy and Graves' hyperthyroidism. Amplified material comprised TCR beta CDR3 regions derived from RNA transcripts. Scientists carried out first-round RT-PCR using HTBI primers and then a second-round multiplex PCR. TCRdb used MiXCR to reprocess the multiplex PCR reads, holding one entry per CDR3 protein. The repertoire has almost 400,000 distinct CDR3 sequences, approximately 20% of them found once; the top ten carry roughly 1.4%. Sequenced sample: peripheral blood. The source is a woman aged 18-29 years with Graves' ophthalmopathy.

This clonotype appeared many times. The chain combines TRBV6-1 with TRBJ1-1; no clear D. Trimming removed 2 bases from V and 11 bases from J, with 12 bases in between. CDR1 is MNHNS and CDR2 is SASEGT in the germline V gene. The CDR3 runs to 12 residues. The CDR3 sequence: CASSEQQKWAFF. In nucleotides, the CDR3 is TGTGCCAGCAGTGAACAGCAGAAGTGGGCTTTCTTT.

This clonotype has a count of ten or more. The rearrangement links TRBV30 to TRBJ1-5; D not resolved. The germline gives CDR1 GTSNPN, CDR2 SVGIG (reference sequence). Trimming left V 1 base short and J 1 base short, with 2 bases between. The CDR3 runs 12 residues. The CDR3 is CAWSGSNQPQHF. DNA for the CDR3: TGTGCCTGGAGTGGGAGCAATCAGCCCCAGCATTTT.

This clonotype has ten or more counts. The gene calls are TRBV20-1 and TRBJ2-2; 8 bases are a match to TRBD1. V trimming: 0 bases; J trimming: 6 bases; junction bases outside the gene matches: 6. Germline V gives CDR1 DFQATT, CDR2 SNEGSKA (reference sequence). The CDR3 has 15 residues. CDR3 coding DNA: TGCAGTGCTAGAGATCCAAGACAGGGGTCCGGGGAGCTGTTTTTT. It specifies CSARDPRQGSGELFF.

This clonotype was observed at least ten times. The chain is built from TRBV15 and TRBJ2-2; D is possibly TRBD2 (7 bases). This CDR3 has 17 residues. Trimming pared 1 base from V and 0 bases from J, leaving 12 bases between. The V gene's germline CDR1 is LNHNV and CDR2 YYDKDF (reference sequence). The CDR3 nucleotides are TGTGCCACCAGCAGAGGGGGAGGGGGAGCGAACACCGGGGAGCTGTTTTTT. This gives the protein CATSRGGGGANTGELFF.

Ten or more counts support this clonotype. The V call is TRBV11-2, the J call TRBJ2-2; D is perhaps TRBD2 (5 bases). Trimming removed 5 bases from V and 3 bases from J, with 10 bases in between. This CDR3 contains 14 residues. CDR1 SGHAT and CDR2 FQNNGV come from the germline V gene. The CDR3 loop is CASSVSSDTGELFF. The CDR3 bases are TGTGCCAGCAGCGTCAGTAGCGACACCGGGGAGCTGTTTTTT.

This sequence joins TRBV12-3 or TRBV12-4 and TRBJ2-7; no definite D call. CDR3 length: 12 amino acids. The V gene lost 11 bases and the J gene lost 1 base, with 12 bases spanning the gap. The CDR3 DNA reads as TGTGCCTCGTCCCAGCAATCCTACGAGCAGTACTTC. Translation gives CASSQQSYEQYF.

At least ten counts were recorded for this clonotype. The rearrangement uses TRBV28 and TRBJ2-2, with a weak D call TRBD2 (6 bases). The CDR3 has 16 amino acids. Looked up from germline, CDR1 is MDHEN and CDR2 is SYDVKM. Deletions cut 7 bases from V and 7 bases from J, with 22 bases between. CDR3 region: CASTGSGVGGGGELFF. The CDR3 DNA is TGTGCCAGCACCGGGTCGGGGGTCGGAGGTGGCGGGGAGCTGTTTTTT.

This clonotype was counted at least ten times. The CDR3 is CASSSWGGLGSNTEAFF. CDR3 bases: TGCGCCAGCAGTTCGTGGGGGGGGCTGGGGTCGAACACTGAAGCTTTCTTT. This chain joins TRBV5-1 and TRBJ1-1, with TRBD1 as a possible D gene (6 bases). The CDR3 extends over 17 amino acids. Germline CDR1 reads SGHRS; CDR2 reads YFSETQ. Between the trimmed V and J ends, which lost 5 bases and 1 base, there was a span of 21 bases.

The J gene is TRBJ1-2, the V gene TRBV19, with TRBD1 as a possible D gene (5 bases). The CDR3 has 13 amino acids. V gave up 4 bases and J gave up 3 bases, with 9 bases separating them. The V gene's germline CDR1 is LNHDA and CDR2 SQIVND (reference sequence). The chain's CDR3 is CASSTSTDYGYTF. The CDR3 DNA reads as TGTGCCAGTAGTACCTCGACAGACTATGGCTACACCTTC.

This clonotype was seen a few times. V and J are TRBV27 and TRBJ2-7; TRBD2 matches at 8 bases. The V gene's germline CDR1 is MNHEY and CDR2 SMNVEV (reference sequence). J was trimmed by 6 bases and V by 5 bases; bases with no gene match: 9. The CDR3 loop spans 14 amino acids. CDR3: CASSGAGELLEQYF. The CDR3 DNA follows: TGTGCCAGCAGTGGAGCGGGAGAACTCCTCGAGCAGTACTTC.

This clonotype was picked up one time. CDR3 in DNA: TGTGCCAGCAGCCAAGACACCGCCGGGCTGCGCCGGGAGACCCAGTACTTC. Its translation is CASSQDTAGLRRETQYF. V usage is TRBV3-1 and J usage is TRBJ2-5; no clear D. V was trimmed by 0 bases and J by 5 bases, leaving 19 bases between them. Germline CDR1 and CDR2: LGHDT and YNNKEL (reference sequence). The CDR3 extends over 17 amino acids.

Of note for this clonotype: Just one base apart from a much larger clone, this may be a read error. The chain links TRBV10-3 to TRBJ2-6; perhaps TRBD1 as D (6 bases). Looked up from germline, CDR1 is ENHRY and CDR2 is SYGVKD. The CDR3 loop spans 16 amino acids. V gave up 10 bases and J gave up 2 bases, with 18 bases separating them. In DNA, the CDR3 is TGTGCCACCCCGGAGGTGGGGGCCGCTGGGGCCAACGTCCTGACTTTC. As protein: CATPEVGAAGANVLTF.

The sample holds many counts of this clonotype. V and J are TRBV7-9 and TRBJ1-1; D perhaps matches TRBD1 (5 bases). Germline values: CDR1 SEHNR, CDR2 FQNEAQ (reference sequence). The V gene lost 5 bases and the J gene lost 6 bases, with 10 bases spanning the gap. The CDR3 runs 12 residues. DNA for the CDR3: TGTGCCAGCAGCCCGACAGAAGCTGAAGCTTTCTTT. Protein sequence: CASSPTEAEAFF.

The table lists this clonotype with many counts. The DNA of the CDR3 is TGTGCCAGTAGTATTAAGCCCCCCGGCTACACCTTC. The encoded protein is CASSIKPPGYTF. This rearrangement joins TRBV19 to TRBJ1-2, with D hard to call. Germline CDR1 and CDR2: LNHDA and SQIVND (reference sequence). The ends were cut back, 3 bases at V and 8 bases at J, with 10 bases in the middle. The CDR3 loop spans 12 amino acids.

This clonotype occurred a few times. The chain carries TRBV28 and TRBJ2-7; 7 positions agree with TRBD1. The CDR3 is made up of 14 amino acids. Per germline, CDR1 MDHEN and CDR2 SYDVKM. J gave up 0 bases and V 7 bases, and 6 bases lay outside the gene matches. CDR3 sequence reads: CASNRDRSSYEQYF. DNA of the CDR3: TGTGCCAGCAACAGGGACAGAAGCTCCTACGAGCAGTACTTC.

This clonotype was seen many times. V gene TRBV19 combines with J gene TRBJ1-1, with a possible D match to TRBD1 (5 bases). Trimming removed 7 bases from V and 6 bases from J, with 18 bases in between. CDR3 length equals 14 residues. Looked up from germline, CDR1 is LNHDA and CDR2 is SQIVND (reference sequence). CDR3 sequence reads: CASIPTDLASEAFF. DNA for the CDR3: TGTGCCAGTATCCCGACAGATCTTGCCTCTGAAGCTTTCTTT.

Ten or more counts support this clonotype. DNA of the CDR3: TGTGCCAGCAGACCGGCGGGAGCCGGGGAGACCCAGTACTTC. Translated, it gives CASRPAGAGETQYF. The V gene is TRBV14, the J gene TRBJ2-5, with 7 bases aligning to TRBD2. The V gene's germline CDR1 is SGHDN and CDR2 FVKESK. J was trimmed by 5 bases and V by 6 bases; bases with no gene match: 9. The CDR3 extends over 14 amino acids.

This clonotype appeared many times. The chain carries TRBV5-1 and TRBJ1-1; D is perhaps TRBD1 (5 bases). The CDR3 is 14 residues long. Trimming pared 4 bases from V and 8 bases from J, leaving 18 bases between. Germline loops: CDR1 SGHRS, CDR2 YFSETQ. CDR3 in DNA: TGCGCCAGCAGCCCCGGGACCGGTTTAATAGAAGCTTTCTTT. This gives the protein CASSPGTGLIEAFF.

The sample holds many counts of this clonotype. The chain combines TRBV5-1 with TRBJ1-6; D call uncertain. The germline V and J ends were trimmed by 4 bases and 14 bases, with 19 bases remaining between them. Germline V CDR1 and CDR2: SGHRS, YFSETQ. The CDR3 extends over 14 amino acids. The CDR3 DNA is TGCGCCAGCAGCCGCCTCGGACTATTGGGGACCCTCCACTTT. The encoded protein is CASSRLGLLGTLHF.

This clonotype was observed at least ten times. The chain recombines TRBV2 with TRBJ2-7; 11 nucleotides match TRBD1. CDR1 is SNHLY and CDR2 is FYNNEI in the germline V gene. The CDR3 consists of 12 residues. J lost 6 bases, V lost 11 bases, and 6 bases had no gene match. The CDR3 DNA reads as TGTGCCGGGGACAGGGGGAAGGGCGAGCAGTACTTC. Encoded protein: CAGDRGKGEQYF.

This clonotype was seen repeatedly, ten times or more. The J gene is TRBJ1-1, the V gene TRBV13; TRBD1 matches 10 bases. The CDR3 spans 13 residues. From germline, CDR1 is PRHDT and CDR2 FYEKMQ (reference sequence). Losses at the gene ends were 6 bases for V and 7 bases for J; bases not matched to a gene: 5. CDR3 DNA sequence: TGTGCCAGCAGGCGGACAGGGGGAGGTGAAGCTTTCTTT. It yields the protein CASRRTGGGEAFF.

This clonotype has ten or more counts. This CDR3 is CASIRGGASYEQYF. For the CDR3, the DNA is TGTGCCAGCATCCGCGGGGGGGCCTCCTACGAGCAGTACTTC. The chain couples TRBV28 to TRBJ2-7; 9 bases agree with TRBD2. Germline V gene sequence: CDR1 MDHEN, CDR2 SYDVKM. The junction had 4 bases not matched to a gene; V was cut back by 7 bases and J by 0 bases. This CDR3 is built from 14 residues. Using reference TRBV28 and TRBJ2-7 for the parts outside the CDR3, the full variable domain is DVKVTQSSRYLVKRTGEKVFLECVQDMDHENMFWYRQDPGLGLRLIYFSYDVKMKEKGDIPEGYSVSREKKERFSLILESASTNQTSMYLCASIRGGASYEQYFGPGTRLTVT.

This clonotype was seen ten or more times. The rearrangement joins TRBV6-5 to TRBJ2-7; TRBD1 is a possible D gene (6 bases). Germline lookup yields CDR1 MNHEY and CDR2 SVGAGI. This CDR3 is built from 18 residues. The ends were cut back, 6 bases at V and 1 base at J, with 25 bases in the middle. The CDR3: CASSQMPGGLPPSYEQYF. The CDR3 nucleotides read TGTGCCAGCAGCCAAATGCCTGGGGGCCTCCCACCGTCCTACGAGCAGTACTTC.

This clonotype has ten or more counts. The rearrangement joins TRBV18 to TRBJ1-1; TRBD1 aligns across 10 bases. From germline, CDR1 is KGHSH and CDR2 LQKENI. J gave up 3 bases and V 2 bases, and 3 bases lay outside the gene matches. The CDR3 is made up of 15 amino acids. DNA of the CDR3: TGTGCCAGCTCACCATGGGACAGGGGACACACTGAAGCTTTCTTT. Translated, it gives CASSPWDRGHTEAFF.